The following is a T cell receptor (beta chain) sequence with its context. Its antigen is as yet unknown. This CDR3 contains 16 residues. The germline gives CDR1 ENHRY, CDR2 SYGVKD. V was clipped by 4 bases and J by 3 bases; unmatched bases: 9. This entry is derived from a study of cytomegalovirus exposure and HLA in healthy donors. The study's findings and limits: Rarity characterized most TCR sequences, yet some public TCRs appeared in many donors. A few V segments could not be told apart, such as TRBV6-2 and TRBV6-3, and were left out. More clonal expansion characterized HLA-associated TCR beta chains than equally common others in a later analysis.

60 Vbeta and 13 Jbeta primers were used in PCR. Some clones are missing from TCRdb's copy, which holds only in-frame ones; the method was immunoSEQ multiplex PCR. The data hold about 110,000 clones, with roughly 76% observed a single time. The chain employs TRBV10-3 and TRBJ1-2; 9 bases line up with TRBD1. The source material was PBMCs. This receptor was obtained from a man aged 25 to 40 in good health and CMV-seropositive. The CDR3 sequence: CAISGPGTGNDYGYTF. The CDR3 region has the DNA TGTGCCATCAGTGGTCCCGGGACAGGGAACGACTATGGCTACACCTTC.